These T cell receptor beta chains were read from a single sample in a study of blood T cell repertoires in COVID-19. Measured with immunoSEQ multiplex PCR; TCRdb has only the in-frame clones, and not every one. In the table there are some 300,000 clones, roughly nine tenths of which are singletons. Sequenced: peripheral blood. Every receptor here comes from a man between 18 and 29 years old with active or convalescent COVID-19. CDR3s include the opening cysteine and the closing phenylalanine or tryptophan. D genes are given only for firm matches. Rows give clone size only sometimes, using once, few, many, or a class for an expanded clone.

length,D,J,V,size,DNA,CDR3
15,TRBD1,TRBJ1-2,TRBV4-3,-,TGCGCCAGCAGCCAGGTAGAACAGGGGGCGCATGGCTACACCTTC,CASSQVEQGAHGYTF
13,-,TRBJ2-5,TRBV3-1/TRBV3-2,-,TGTGCCAGCAGGCCCGGGGGGCACGAGACCCAGTACTTC,CASRPGGHETQYF
15,-,TRBJ2-1,TRBV7-9,-,TGTGCCAGCAGCTCTGGACTGGGATTTTACAATGAGCAGTTCTTC,CASSSGLGFYNEQFF
15,-,TRBJ1-4,TRBV15,-,TGTGCCACCAGCGATCGGGGGAACCTAAATGAAAAACTGTTTTTT,CATSDRGNLNEKLFF
17,-,TRBJ1-6,TRBV4-1,-,TGCGCCAGCAGCCAAGATCTCTCGAGCTCCTATAATTCACCCCTCCACTTT,CASSQDLSSSYNSPLHF
14,TRBD1,TRBJ2-1,TRBV10-3,-,TGTGCCATCAGTGAGTCGACAGGGACGCGTGAGCAGTTCTTC,CAISESTGTREQFF
13,-,TRBJ1-1,TRBV7-2,-,TGTGCCAGCAGCTTGGTCGGGTACACTGAAGCTTTCTTT,CASSLVGYTEAFF
12,TRBD1,TRBJ1-2,TRBV29-1,-,TGCAGCGGATGGGACAGGAACTATGGCTACACCTTC,CSGWDRNYGYTF
14,TRBD1,TRBJ1-4,TRBV6-5,-,TGTGCCAGCAGTCCCGACAGGGCTAATGAAAAACTGTTTTTT,CASSPDRANEKLFF
15,TRBD2,TRBJ2-7,TRBV5-1,-,TGCGCCAGCAGCTATAAAACTAGCGGGGGCTTGGAGCAGTACTTC,CASSYKTSGGLEQYF
15,-,TRBJ2-3,TRBV10-3,-,TGTGCCATCAGTGTTGGTGGGTTGGGGGGAGATACGCAGTATTTT,CAISVGGLGGDTQYF
16,TRBD2,TRBJ2-3,TRBV19,-,TGTGCCAGTAGTACGGGACTAGCGGGACCTCCCGATACGCAGTATTTT,CASSTGLAGPPDTQYF
17,TRBD1,TRBJ2-3,TRBV4-1,-,TGCGCCAGCAGCCAAGACGGGACAGGGGGCGTCACAGATACGCAGTATTTT,CASSQDGTGGVTDTQYF
14,-,TRBJ1-1,TRBV10-3,-,TGTGCCATCAGTGAGTCAGAGGGTTCTGCGGTAGCTTTCTTT,CAISESEGSAVAFF
15,TRBD2,TRBJ2-1,TRBV24-1,-,TGTGCCACCAGTGAAACTAGCGGGGGATACAATGAGCAGTTCTTC,CATSETSGGYNEQFF
15,TRBD1,TRBJ2-7,TRBV11-2,few,TGTGCCAGCAGAATAACCGGGACAGGTGAATACGAGCAGTACTTC,CASRITGTGEYEQYF
14,-,TRBJ2-1,TRBV5-4,once,TGTGCCAGCAGCTTGGATTTTGGCCACAATGAGCAGTTCTTC,CASSLDFGHNEQFF
12,-,TRBJ2-2,TRBV12-3/TRBV12-4,once,TGTGCCAGCAACCTCAGAACCGGGGAGCTGTTTTTT,CASNLRTGELFF
16,TRBD2,TRBJ2-1,TRBV3-1/TRBV3-2,-,TGTGCCAGCAGCCCAAACCCACTAGCGGGAGAAGGCGAGCAGTTCTTC,CASSPNPLAGEGEQFF
17,-,TRBJ1-3,TRBV19,-,TGTGCCAGTAGATTAGCGGTGGCGTCTCGGGCGGGAAACACCATATATTTT,CASRLAVASRAGNTIYF
16,TRBD2,TRBJ2-7,TRBV7-2,-,TGTGCCAGCAGCTTGAATAGCGGGGGGGCCTCCTACGAGCAGTACTTC,CASSLNSGGASYEQYF
13,-,TRBJ1-6,TRBV6-5,-,TGTGCCAGCAGTTACACGAGAGAATCACCCCTCCACTTT,CASSYTRESPLHF
13,-,TRBJ1-1,TRBV7-8,-,TGTGCCAGCAGCTTGACACGGAACACTGAAGCTTTCTTT,CASSLTRNTEAFF
12,-,TRBJ1-2,TRBV29-1,-,TGCAGCGTTGAATTGTTTCGGGGGTACTACACCTTC,CSVELFRGYYTF
11,-,TRBJ2-1,TRBV6-5,-,TGTGCCAGCAGATTCCAAATGAGGCAGTTCTTC,CASRFQMRQFF
15,-,TRBJ2-2,TRBV25-1,-,TGTGCCAGCAGTGAGGTGGGGGGGCATGTCGGGGAGCTGTTTTTT,CASSEVGGHVGELFF
15,TRBD2,TRBJ2-1,TRBV6-4,once,TGTGCCAGCAGTGAACTAGCGGGGGGCGGCGATGAGCAGTTCTTC,CASSELAGGGDEQFF
15,-,TRBJ1-1,TRBV28,-,TGTGCCAGCGGACCATGGACGGGAGGGAACACTGAAGCTTTCTTT,CASGPWTGGNTEAFF
17,-,TRBJ1-4,TRBV28,-,TGTGCCAGCAGTTCTCGCCGGGGCGGGCAGGGGATGGGGAAACTGTTTTTT,CASSSRRGGQGMGKLFF
13,TRBD2,TRBJ2-7,TRBV29-1,-,TGCAGCGTTGTAGGGGAGGGAGGCTACGAGCAGTACTTC,CSVVGEGGYEQYF
17,TRBD1,TRBJ1-1,TRBV4-1,-,TGCGCCAGCAGCCAAGCCGCATGGACAGGGCTGAACACTGAAGCTTTCTTT,CASSQAAWTGLNTEAFF
13,-,TRBJ1-1,TRBV12-3/TRBV12-4,few,TGTGCCAGCAGCGAATCGGGTAACACTGAAGCTTTCTTT,CASSESGNTEAFF
14,-,TRBJ1-4,TRBV7-9,once,TGTGCCAGCAGCCCCCGGGGAGCTAATGAAAAACTGTTTTTT,CASSPRGANEKLFF
12,-,TRBJ1-1,TRBV11-2,-,TGTGCCAGCAGTATGTCGCGGACTGAAGCTTTCTTT,CASSMSRTEAFF
16,TRBD1,TRBJ1-5,TRBV19,once,TGTGCCAGTAGTATCCCGGACAGGGGGTACAATCAGCCCCAGCATTTT,CASSIPDRGYNQPQHF
13,-,TRBJ1-2,TRBV7-9,-,TGTGCCAGCAGCTTAGGTACAGACTATGGCTACACCTTC,CASSLGTDYGYTF
13,-,TRBJ2-2,TRBV2,-,TGTGCCAGCAGGGTAGCTGGCACCGGGGAGCTGTTTTTT,CASRVAGTGELFF